This T cell receptor beta chain was obtained from a study of cytomegalovirus exposure and HLA in healthy donors. The CDR3 extends over 15 amino acids. V lost 3 bases and J lost 5; bases outside the gene matches: 5. CDR1 and CDR2 from the germline V gene are SGDLS and YYNGEE. Primers for the PCR totalled 60 Vbeta and 13 Jbeta. Profiling relied on immunoSEQ multiplex PCR, and the TCRdb table lists in-frame clones only, not all of them. The sample lists around 230,000 clones, more than 75% occurring once. Note on this clone: Its antigen is not known.

Study-level results: Being productive about 87% or about 30% of the time was typical of most TCR beta V segments in an earlier analysis. In a later analysis, at a false discovery rate of 0.05, about 17,000 TCR beta sequences matched HLA alleles. There were reportedly fewer N-insertions in an Asian-associated ancestry cluster than the roughly 610-donor mean, in a later analysis. Later on, analysis showed that most CMV-associated TCR beta chains appeared to be HLA-restricted.

The receptor's source is a man in his forties in good health and CMV-seropositive. Material for sequencing was PBMCs. The chain uses TRBV9 and TRBJ1-4; TRBD1 matches 9 bases. This chain's CDR3 is CASSAGTGRNEKLFF. The CDR3 DNA reads TGTGCCAGCAGCGCAGGGACAGGGAGGAATGAAAAACTGTTTTTT.